This record covers a single TCR beta chain. Its antigen remains unidentified. Base qualities were left out, and no much larger clone turns up one base away. These data belong to a study of shared clonotypes between healthy human individuals (dated by TCRdb to about 2020). Looking at the study overall: The cohort included three men and two women between 18 and 49 years of age. To increase sequencing depth and limit assay-specific biases, different laboratories used diverse techniques to prepare libraries and sequence TCR repertoires. Blood TCR repertoires of roughly five healthy adults were deeply sequenced to estimate repertoire size and the extent of clonotype sharing between individuals. For each donor, three plates each were used for CD4 naive and CD4 memory, two plates were used for CD8 naive, and one plate was used for CD8 memory. Per donor, leukapheresis produced somewhere between about 0.94 and 9 billion PBMCs.

The donors were healthy, HIV-negative adults with no recently reported acute infections or vaccinations. Only Caucasian adults living in Nashville, Tennessee, USA were represented among the donors. CD4+ T cells were enriched by magnetic negative selection; naive cells were then positively selected on CD45RA, and the negative fraction formed the memory subset. Blood was obtained by leukapheresis, after which PBMCs were separated by Ficoll-Histopaque density gradient centrifugation and cryopreserved in liquid nitrogen vapor phase. Analytical flow cytometry was used to check the purity and quantity of every magnetically sorted T cell population. From each sorted fraction, genomic DNA was isolated and quantified by UV absorbance on a Nanodrop 2000c. Points the paper makes about the study in general: Larger estimated clonotype richness was generally found for naive subsets than for memory subsets. Even with the large sequencing depth, rarefaction of the sorted-subset datasets indicated that sequencing was incomplete. When a handful of donors were compared, the shared fraction of clonotypes was roughly 4.8% for naive CD4, 3.5% for naive CD8, roughly 2.5% for memory CD4, and under 0.5% for memory CD8. Pairwise subsampling indicated that sequencing depth was expected to affect the degree of clonotype sharing among donors. Only blood was sampled, and tissue TCR repertoires likely differ from those in blood. Because the study included only a small number of donors, the genetic and exposure-history diversity represented was limited. Compared with non-shared clonotypes, the clonotypes found in all four sorted-subset donors had higher generation probabilities.

Including cysteine and phenylalanine, the CDR3 has 15 amino acids. The retained sequence is limited to the CDR3, 45 bases, with the frame set at the first base. The germline V gene (reference sequence) yields LNHDA for CDR1 and SQIVND for CDR2. Trimming removed 4 bases from V and 7 bases from J; the gene matches leave 9 bases unexplained. TCR CDR3 regions were amplified from genomic DNA by multiplex PCR using the deep immunoSEQ assay. Genomic DNA extracted from each cell subset was distributed evenly over all wells of several immunoSEQ 96-well plates, and each plate served as one replicate. For sorted subsets, 150 to 250 ng genomic DNA, equal to 30,000 to 35,000 T cell genomes, was loaded into each replicate PCR. The purified libraries were quantified using a Qubit 3.0 fluorometer, sized with a Bioanalyzer 2100, and then quantified again using the KAPA Library Quantification kit. Every immunoSEQ 96-well plate was sequenced on a separate single-read 150-cycle Illumina NextSeq 550 flow cell. Per the source publication's procedure: The immunoSEQ output contained only junctional sequences without quality scores, so filtering could not match that applied to full-length reads. Sequences were annotated with PyIR, a Python wrapper for IgBLAST v1.9, and V/J genes and CDR3 were assigned using IMGT germline references. Reads were removed for weak V/J assignments (E-value above 1e-6), missing CDR3, stop codons, out-of-frame junctions, or ambiguous translated residues. V3J clonotypes were defined by identical inferred V gene, J gene, and CDR3 amino acid sequence. To compute the percentage overlap between repertoires, the number of shared unique clonotypes was divided by the size of the smaller repertoire. Richness of each repertoire was evaluated using RTK rarefaction, the Chao1 estimator, and Recon v2.1 estimates of unobserved clonotypes. OLGA was used to compute generation probabilities for all TCRbeta clonotypes that the gDNA method yielded from a handful of donors. TCRdb carries this immuneACCESS record with in-frame sequences only. Its versions omit some clonotypes, under half of them owing to an unresolved V gene in the studies checked, with the rest unexplained. The D gene and trimming were derived from the DNA, and the V and J assignments and clone size from that table. The sample table lists around 1,000,000 clones, roughly 80% of them with a count of one. The ten largest account for 0.89% of the sample.

This sequence was found in a young man in good health. Some clones in this sample may be carry-over from other donors' samples. The sequencing input was memory CD4+ T cells from PBMCs. Read against the paper, the sample's cell subset or site label means: CD45RA-negative fraction. This chain is built from TRBV19 and TRBJ1-4, with 7 bases aligning to TRBD1. The CDR3 here reads CASSRSQGQTEKLFF. The sequenced DNA: TGTGCCAGTAGTAGATCTCAGGGACAGACTGAAAAACTGTTTTTT. Beyond the CDR3, the reference TRBV19 and TRBJ1-4 genes provide the residues; the full variable domain reads: DGGITQSPKYLFRKEGQNVTLSCEQNLNHDAMYWYRQDPGQGLRLIYYSQIVNDFQKGDIAEGYSVSREKKESFPLTVTSAQKNPTAFYLCASSRSQGQTEKLFFGSGTQLSVL.